One and the same sample provided the 8 T cell receptor beta chains below, sequenced in a study of OX40 agonist ivuxolimab in advanced cancers. Sequencing used immunoSEQ multiplex PCR; TCRdb keeps in-frame clones, though not all of them. The profile shows over 40,000 clones, about nine tenths of them singletons. The sample in question was CD4+ or CD8+ T cells sorted from blood, obtained in a trial of the OX40 agonist ivuxolimab. These receptors were taken from an adult with an advanced solid tumor such as melanoma, head and neck, liver or kidney cancer.

V and J are TRBV9 and TRBJ2-2; no clear D gene. The germline CDR1 and CDR2 sequences are SGDLS and YYNGEE. CDR3 length: 12 residues. Trimming took off 3 bases at V and 2 bases at J, with 2 bases between the two ends. CDR3 in amino acids: CASSGNTGELFF. DNA of the CDR3: TGTGCCAGCAGCGGAAACACCGGGGAGCTGTTTTTT.

The rearrangement uses TRBV5-1 and TRBJ2-1, with 8 bases lining up with TRBD2. Germline values: CDR1 SGHRS, CDR2 YFSETQ. There are 16 residues in the CDR3. J lost 7 bases, V lost 4 bases, and 13 bases had no gene match. In DNA form, the CDR3 reads TGCGCCAGCAGCGCCTGTAGCGGGGAGGCCTGTAATGAGCAGTTCTTC. This codes for CASSACSGEACNEQFF. The variable domain in full, with the rest retrieved from reference TRBV5-1 and TRBJ2-1, is KAGVTQTPRYLIKTRGQQVTLSCSPISGHRSVSWYQQTPGQGLQFLFEYFSETQRNKGNFPGRFSGRQFSNSRSEMNVSTLELGDSALYLCASSACSGEACNEQFFGPGTRLTVL.

CDR3 in DNA: TGCGCCAGCAGCCCGGAAAGTAGCGGGAGTGCGGTCGAGCAGTACTTC. It encodes CASSPESSGSAVEQYF. The chain joins TRBV5-1 to TRBJ2-7; TRBD2 aligns across 9 bases. V shed 4 bases and J 6 bases; nucleotides not matched to a gene: 14. Germline loops: CDR1 SGHRS, CDR2 YFSETQ. The CDR3 totals 16 residues.

The DNA of the CDR3 is TGCGCCAGCAGCGCCCGGGTCGAAAGGGATACGCAGTATTTT. The encoded protein is CASSARVERDTQYF. J is TRBJ2-3 and V is TRBV5-1; unclear D gene. Trimming cost V 4 bases and J 6 bases, with 15 bases left between them. The CDR3 sequence is 14 residues long. CDR1 and CDR2 (germline): SGHRS, YFSETQ.

The chain uses TRBV6-4 and TRBJ2-2; no clear D. V lost 2 bases to trimming and J lost 2 bases, with 9 bases between them. Germline CDR1 MRHNA, CDR2 SNTAGT. This CDR3 is 15 amino acids long. Written as DNA, the CDR3 is TGTGCCAGCAGTGACAGTGGCAGAAACACCGGGGAGCTGTTTTTT. As protein: CASSDSGRNTGELFF.

This chain links TRBV12-5 with TRBJ2-2; D is unclear. Trimming took 3 bases from V and 6 from J, leaving 11 bases between them. The V gene's germline CDR1 is LGHNT and CDR2 FRNRAP. This CDR3 has 14 amino acids. In DNA form, the CDR3 reads TGTGCTAGTGGTTTTTCCACCTTTCCCGGGGAGCTGTTTTTT. This translates into CASGFSTFPGELFF.

This clone occurred once. The rearrangement joins TRBV7-3 to TRBJ2-3, with D possibly being TRBD2 (6 bases). V shed 4 bases and J shed 4 bases, with 12 bases lying between them. The CDR3 consists of 14 residues. From germline, CDR1 is SGHTA and CDR2 FQGTGA. Here the CDR3 DNA reads TGTGCCAGCAGCTACGGGACTTGGGCAGATACGCAGTATTTT. Its translation is CASSYGTWADTQYF.

This chain links TRBV14 with TRBJ2-7, with D perhaps being TRBD1 or TRBD2 (6 bases each). With 0 bases removed from V and 0 bases from J, the gap between germline ends came to 12 bases. From germline, CDR1 is SGHDN and CDR2 FVKESK. The CDR3 has 16 residues. For the CDR3, the DNA is TGTGCCAGCAGCCAAGATAGGGGGGCCTACTCCTACGAGCAGTACTTC. Its protein product is CASSQDRGAYSYEQYF.